This T cell receptor beta chain came from a study of tumor T cells in aggressive B-cell lymphoma (TCRdb year 2017). On this clone itself: It lacks a known antigen. Base qualities are missing; no much larger clone stands one base away.

The library was prepared using the immunoSEQ multiplex PCR assay. In TCRdb, the immuneACCESS table is reduced to in-frame sequences with V and J assigned. These tables do not hold every clone; where another copy was compared, an unresolved V gene accounts for under half, and the others remain unexplained. The sample yields 9,000 to 13,000 clones; 89% were counted once. Together, the top ten hold 2.2% of the sample. This TCR came from an adult with diffuse large B cell lymphoma. Sequenced material: tumor tissue.

CDR3 region: CASSLYFGGEQYF. The nucleotide sequence reads as follows: TGTGCCAGCAGCTTATATTTCGGTGGCGAGCAGTACTTC. The V and J genes are TRBV7-6 and TRBJ2-7, with no confidently assigned D gene. V is cut by 2 bases and J by 6 bases, and the space between the germline ends is 11 bases. Reading from cysteine to phenylalanine, the CDR3 counts 13 amino acids. The read is trimmed to its CDR3 DNA, 39 bases read in frame from base 1. Reading the germline V gene gives CDR1 SGHVS and CDR2 FNYEAQ.